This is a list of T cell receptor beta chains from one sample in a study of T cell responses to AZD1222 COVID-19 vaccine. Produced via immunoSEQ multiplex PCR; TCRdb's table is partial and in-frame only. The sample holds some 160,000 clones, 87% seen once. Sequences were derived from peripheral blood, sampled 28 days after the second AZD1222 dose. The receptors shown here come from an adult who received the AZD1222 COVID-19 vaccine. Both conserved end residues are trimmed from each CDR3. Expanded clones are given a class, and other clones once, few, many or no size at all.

ASSIEGSAYNEQF TRBV19 NA
ASSVEGGLSTGELF TRBV7-6 once
ASSPGTTYSTDTQY TRBV19 once
ASAPSVNYEQY TRBV19 NA
ASIHKHYNSPLH TRBV19 NA
ASSLAGSSYNEQF TRBV7-9 NA
ASSYWGGSGTDTQY TRBV6-5 NA
ASSYSRDRGDYEQY TRBV6-2/TRBV6-3 NA
ASGHPGHWSSGANVLT TRBV2 NA
ASSLATTDTQY TRBV11-2 once
ASSLGAGYNSPLH TRBV5-6 NA
ASSRQEVGNQPQH TRBV2 NA
ASSSAGYDNSPLH TRBV5-1 NA
ASSSGNFYLGNTIY TRBV19 NA
ASSPPGLGKLF TRBV18 NA
ASGLPDRAGNTIY TRBV12-5 few
ASSSLSSTSGSTDTQY TRBV7-9 NA
ASSMTSGGYEQY TRBV7-8 NA
ASSRDSEASYEQY TRBV9 NA
ASSFGQGGTEAF TRBV5-5 NA
ASSYSMSRGLFEAF TRBV6-2/TRBV6-3 NA
ASGFEADTQY TRBV27 NA
ASSQDSKTGAF TRBV4-3 few
ASSTFPGTGHEKLF TRBV11-2 once
ASSPKTGDFGYT TRBV4-1 NA
ASSKDSYEQY TRBV18 NA
ASSYTIEDRNYGYT TRBV6-2/TRBV6-3 NA
ASSLDTSYEQY TRBV21-1 NA
ATSRSRFDTQY TRBV15 NA
ASSFRSPGAGNEQF TRBV7-2 NA
ASSDWSRDTQY TRBV2 NA
ASSLGQPSNSPLH TRBV19 NA
ASSLSFGVAGELF TRBV7-6 NA
ASSIRGFSGVTDTQY TRBV19 once
ASSRQDYNSPLH TRBV7-9 NA
ASTWRGGRDTQY TRBV13 NA
ASSFGGANVLT TRBV5-1 NA
ASSSMGGGNTGELF TRBV3-1/TRBV3-2 NA
ASSPAYRSGNTIY TRBV7-8 few
ASSPGGVVLNYEQY TRBV3-1/TRBV3-2 NA